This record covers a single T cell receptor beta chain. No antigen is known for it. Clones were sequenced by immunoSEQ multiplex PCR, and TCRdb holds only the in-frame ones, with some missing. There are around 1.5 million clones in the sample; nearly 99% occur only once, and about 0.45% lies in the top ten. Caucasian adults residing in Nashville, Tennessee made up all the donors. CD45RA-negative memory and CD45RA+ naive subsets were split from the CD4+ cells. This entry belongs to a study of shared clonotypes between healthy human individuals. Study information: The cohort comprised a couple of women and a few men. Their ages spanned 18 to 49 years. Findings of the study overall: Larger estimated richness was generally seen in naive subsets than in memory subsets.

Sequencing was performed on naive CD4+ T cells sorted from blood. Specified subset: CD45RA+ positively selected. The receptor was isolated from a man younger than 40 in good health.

CDR3 sequence reads: CASSFRAAANYGYTF. Written as DNA, the CDR3 is TGCGCCAGCAGCTTCCGGGCAGCAGCTAACTATGGCTACACCTTC. The chain carries TRBV5-1 and TRBJ1-2, with D unresolved. From germline, CDR1 is SGHRS and CDR2 YFSETQ. V was cut by 2 bases and J by 0 bases, with 11 bases left in between. The CDR3 is 15 amino acids. The variable domain in full, completed from reference TRBV5-1 and TRBJ1-2, reads KAGVTQTPRYLIKTRGQQVTLSCSPISGHRSVSWYQQTPGQGLQFLFEYFSETQRNKGNFPGRFSGRQFSNSRSEMNVSTLELGDSALYLCASSFRAAANYGYTFGSGTRLTVV.